The next 16 T cell receptor beta chains were all read from a single sample in a study of CD8 T cells in ankylosing spondylitis. One entry per CDR3 protein results from TCRdb running MiXCR on the 5' RACE reads. Among around 150,000 distinct CDR3 sequences, approximately 10% were seen once, and the ten largest hold roughly 29%. Sequencing was done on a sample of blood, either unsorted or a sorted T cell fraction (not recorded which). Receptor source: a male donor with ankylosing spondylitis or in good health (not recorded which).

This clonotype came up a few times. The V and J genes are TRBV10-1 and TRBJ2-3; D may be TRBD1 or TRBD2 (6 bases each). The CDR3 has 15 residues. V lost 3 bases, J lost 6 bases, and 16 bases lay in between. Per the germline V gene, CDR1 is WNHNN and CDR2 is SYGVQD (reference sequence). The CDR3 sequence is CASSDGRPGADTQYF. The CDR3, as DNA: TGCGCCAGCAGTGATGGACGTCCGGGGGCGGATACGCAGTATTTT.

V is TRBV27 and J is TRBJ1-1; TRBD1 agrees at 12 bases. The J segment lost 0 bases and the V segment lost 2 bases, leaving 7 bases of the junction unmatched. Germline-derived CDR1 and CDR2 are MNHEY and SMNVEV (reference sequence). This CDR3 comprises 18 residues. The CDR3 DNA reads as TGTGCCAGCAGTTTAAAGGGGACAGGGGGCCCTCTGAACACTGAAGCTTTCTTT. Protein sequence: CASSLKGTGGPLNTEAFF.

The table lists this clonotype with many counts. V and J are TRBV12-3 or TRBV12-4 and TRBJ1-2, with a possible D match to TRBD1 (6 bases). Trimming removed 3 bases at V and 3 bases at J, with 8 bases between. The CDR3 is made up of 13 amino acids. Here the CDR3 DNA reads TGTGCCAGCAGTTTGACAGGACACTATGGCTACACCTTC. Its protein is CASSLTGHYGYTF.

Details on this clonotype: A much larger clone lies a single base off, so this may be a read error. The J gene is TRBJ2-2, the V gene TRBV12-3 or TRBV12-4; 9 bases fit TRBD2. The CDR3 runs to 16 residues. J was trimmed by 2 bases and V by 7 bases; bases with no gene match: 8. The CDR3 nucleotides are TGTGCCAGCAAGTTGACTAGCGGAGGTAACACCGGGGAGCTGTTTTTT. This sequence encodes CASKLTSGGNTGELFF.

In this sample, this clonotype turned up a few times. The V gene is TRBV11-2, the J gene TRBJ2-1; maybe TRBD1 (6 bases). This CDR3 spans 14 amino acids. Germline V CDR1 and CDR2: SGHAT, FQNNGV. V lost 5 bases and J 7 bases, leaving 15 bases between the germline ends. CDR3 in amino acids: CASSPWGQLNEQFF. The CDR3 DNA reads as TGTGCCAGCAGCCCCTGGGGGCAGCTAAATGAGCAGTTCTTC.

This chain links TRBV20-1 with TRBJ2-5; D perhaps matches TRBD2 (6 bases). The length of the CDR3 is 14 residues. The V end lost 0 bases, the J end lost 1 base, and 9 bases lay between the germline ends. Germline V lookup: CDR1 DFQATT, CDR2 SNEGSKA (reference sequence). The CDR3 here is CSARDGLIQETQYF. In DNA, the CDR3 is TGCAGTGCTAGAGACGGACTAATCCAAGAGACCCAGTACTTC.

This clonotype was seen ten or more times. V gene TRBV5-1 combines with J gene TRBJ1-4; TRBD1 agrees at 8 bases. Germline CDR1 and CDR2: SGHRS and YFSETQ. The CDR3 runs 19 residues. Losses at the gene ends were 2 bases for V and 0 bases for J; bases not matched to a gene: 12. The DNA of the CDR3 is TGCGCCAGCAGCTTTGACAGGGGCCCGGCTTCGCCAACTAATGAAAAACTGTTTTTT. It yields the protein CASSFDRGPASPTNEKLFF.

The chain employs TRBV5-1 and TRBJ2-2; the match to TRBD2 covers 7 bases. Germline-derived CDR1 and CDR2 are SGHRS and YFSETQ. The CDR3 runs to 14 residues. The junction had 2 bases not matched to a gene; V was cut back by 5 bases and J by 1 base. In nucleotides, the CDR3 is TGCGCCAGCAGAAGCGGGATGAACACCGGGGAGCTGTTTTTT. Its protein is CASRSGMNTGELFF.

This clonotype was recorded a few times. V usage is TRBV30 and J usage is TRBJ2-1, with TRBD2 identical over 7 bases. J gave up 7 bases and V 1 base, and 10 bases lay outside the gene matches. The germline CDR1 and CDR2 sequences are GTSNPN and SVGIG (reference sequence). The CDR3 is made up of 15 amino acids. DNA for the CDR3: TGTGCCTGGAGTGAATTGGCACTAGCGAGGAATGAGCAGTTCTTC. Its protein is CAWSELALARNEQFF.

This clonotype appeared many times. The chain recombines TRBV20-1 with TRBJ2-3, with a tentative D call TRBD2 (5 bases). The V gene's germline CDR1 is DFQATT and CDR2 SNEGSKA (reference sequence). CDR3 length: 13 residues. Trimming removed 7 bases at V and 3 bases at J, with 14 bases between. The chain's CDR3 is CSVSGGITDTQYF. CDR3 nucleotides: TGCAGTGTCAGCGGCGGAATTACAGATACGCAGTATTTT.

This clonotype has just a few counts. V usage is TRBV7-9 and J usage is TRBJ2-7; D is ambiguous. Germline-derived CDR1 and CDR2 are SEHNR and FQNEAQ (reference sequence). This CDR3 spans 13 amino acids. The germline V and J ends were trimmed by 1 base and 6 bases, with 10 bases remaining between them. The DNA of the CDR3 is TGTGCCAGCAGCTTAGAGGGCGTAGGCGAGCAGTACTTC. As protein: CASSLEGVGEQYF.

This clonotype was seen a handful of times. The chain links TRBV6-6 to TRBJ1-1, with D perhaps TRBD1 (6 bases). V was trimmed by 5 bases and J by 7 bases, leaving 11 bases between them. This CDR3 is 12 amino acids long. The germline gives CDR1 MNHNY, CDR2 SVGAGI (reference sequence). CDR3 coding DNA: TGTGCCAGCAGTCCTGGACAGATTGAAGCTTTCTTT. Its translation: CASSPGQIEAFF.

At least ten counts were recorded for this clonotype. The V gene is TRBV12-3 or TRBV12-4, the J gene TRBJ2-1, with 9 bases identical to TRBD1. CDR3 length equals 15 residues. After removal of 7 bases from V and 5 bases from J, the junction contained 9 bases not matched to a gene. The CDR3 spells CASKGQGLPDNEQFF. CDR3 in DNA: TGTGCCAGCAAAGGACAGGGGCTCCCTGACAATGAGCAGTTCTTC.

V and J are TRBV20-1 and TRBJ2-7; D possibly corresponds to TRBD1 (5 bases). The CDR3 consists of 16 residues. Germline V gene sequence: CDR1 DFQATT, CDR2 SNEGSKA (reference sequence). CDR3 loop: CCVRGQAQGLSYEQYF. In DNA, the CDR3 is TGCTGTGTTAGAGGTCAGGCTCAGGGCCTCTCCTACGAGCAGTACTTC.

This clonotype occurred many times. The V and J genes are TRBV5-6 and TRBJ2-1; a possible D gene is TRBD1 (6 bases). The V end was cut by 10 bases, the J end by 8 bases, with 16 bases between. The CDR3 extends over 12 amino acids. Per the germline V gene, CDR1 is SGHDT and CDR2 is YYEEEE. The CDR3: CAGSRQGYEQFF. CDR3 coding DNA: TGTGCCGGCTCTCGCCAGGGGTATGAGCAGTTCTTC. The full variable domain, completed using reference TRBV5-6 and TRBJ2-1, is DAGVTQSPTHLIKTRGQQVTLRCSPKSGHDTVSWYQQALGQGPQFIFQYYEEEERQRGNFPDRFSGHQFPNYSSELNVNALLLGDSALYLCAGSRQGYEQFFGPGTRLTVL.

This clonotype was seen more than once but under ten times. The chain combines TRBV20-1 with TRBJ2-3; the match to TRBD1 covers 12 bases. J was trimmed by 4 bases and V by 3 bases; bases with no gene match: 8. The CDR3 runs to 16 residues. Germline loops: CDR1 DFQATT, CDR2 SNEGSKA (reference sequence). Here the CDR3 reads CSASTGTGGRSDTQYF. In nucleotides, the CDR3 is TGCAGTGCTAGCACCGGGACAGGGGGCCGCTCAGATACGCAGTATTTT.